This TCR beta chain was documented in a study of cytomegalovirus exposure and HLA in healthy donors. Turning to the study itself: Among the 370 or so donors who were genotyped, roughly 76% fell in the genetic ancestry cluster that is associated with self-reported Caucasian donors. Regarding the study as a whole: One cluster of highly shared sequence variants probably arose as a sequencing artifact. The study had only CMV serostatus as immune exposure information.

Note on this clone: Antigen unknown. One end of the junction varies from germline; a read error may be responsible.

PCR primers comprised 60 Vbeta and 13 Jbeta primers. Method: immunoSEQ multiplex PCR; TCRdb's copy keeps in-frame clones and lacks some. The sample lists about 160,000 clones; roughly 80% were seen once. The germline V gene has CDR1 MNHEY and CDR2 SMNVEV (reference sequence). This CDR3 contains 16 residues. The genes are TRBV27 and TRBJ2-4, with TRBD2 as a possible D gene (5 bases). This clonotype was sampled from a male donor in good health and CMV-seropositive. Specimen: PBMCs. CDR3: CACSPLRVGTKNIQYF. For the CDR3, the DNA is TGTGCCTGCAGCCCGTTGCGGGTGGGGACCAAAAACATTCAGTACTTC.